This TCR beta chain was identified during a study of PD-1 and CTLA-4 blockade in melanoma. From germline, CDR1 is MDHEN and CDR2 SYDVKM. Germline trimming cut 6 bases from V and 7 bases from J; bases unmatched to any gene: 4. This CDR3 spans 12 amino acids. The table came from immunoSEQ multiplex PCR; TCRdb's copy has only in-frame clones and leaves some out. The data show about 28,000 clones, 85% to 90% seen once. The J gene is TRBJ2-7, the V gene TRBV28, with 9 bases lining up with TRBD1. The TCR sequence derives from a human donor with melanoma. The source was CD8+ T cells from peripheral blood, collected before anti-PD-1 treatment. The CDR3 DNA is TGTGCCAGCAGGGAGACAGGGGGAGAGCAGTACTTC. Amino acids: CASRETGGEQYF.